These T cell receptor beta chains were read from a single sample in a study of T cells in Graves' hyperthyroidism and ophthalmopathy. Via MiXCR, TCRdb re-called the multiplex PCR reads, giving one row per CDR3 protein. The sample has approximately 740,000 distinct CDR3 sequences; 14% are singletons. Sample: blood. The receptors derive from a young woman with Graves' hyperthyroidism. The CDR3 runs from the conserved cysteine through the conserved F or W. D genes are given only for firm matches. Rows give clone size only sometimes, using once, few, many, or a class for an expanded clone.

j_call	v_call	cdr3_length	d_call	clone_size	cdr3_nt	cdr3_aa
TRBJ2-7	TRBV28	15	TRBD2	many	TGTGCCAGCAGTTTCCCGCGGGAGGTGACCAACGAGCAGTACTTC	CASSFPREVTNEQYF
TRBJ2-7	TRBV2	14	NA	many	TGTGCCAGCACCTTCGGGACCCCGATCTACGAGCAGTACTTC	CASTFGTPIYEQYF
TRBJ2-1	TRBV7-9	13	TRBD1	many	TGTGCCAGCAGCACCCGACAGGGGACCCAGCAGTTCTTC	CASSTRQGTQQFF
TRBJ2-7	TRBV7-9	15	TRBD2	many	TGTGCCAGCAGCCCCAGCGGGACCTTCTCCTACGAGCAGTACTTC	CASSPSGTFSYEQYF
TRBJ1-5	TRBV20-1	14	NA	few	TGCAGTGCTAGAATGTTTGGAGTAGCCTGGCCCCAGCATTTT	CSARMFGVAWPQHF
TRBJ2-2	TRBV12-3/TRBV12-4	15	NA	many	TGTGCCAGCAGCAGCCGACAGGGAGGGAACGGGGAGCTGTTTTTT	CASSSRQGGNGELFF
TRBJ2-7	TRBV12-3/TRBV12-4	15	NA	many	TGTGCCAGCAGCCCCGGTGGTCAGGGGATGTACGAGCAGTACTTC	CASSPGGQGMYEQYF
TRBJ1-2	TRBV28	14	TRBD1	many	TGTGCCAGCAGTTCCGGGACAGCGGACTATGGCTACACCTTC	CASSSGTADYGYTF
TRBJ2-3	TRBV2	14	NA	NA	TGTGCCAGCAGTGTGGGGTTTGCCACAGATACGCAGTATTTT	CASSVGFATDTQYF
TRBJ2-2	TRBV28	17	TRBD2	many	TGTGCCAGCACCCAACTAGCGGGAGGACTCTACACCGGGGAGCTGTTTTTT	CASTQLAGGLYTGELFF
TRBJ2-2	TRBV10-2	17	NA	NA	TGCGCCAGCAGTGAGCCTTTACTAGAACCGGGGACCGGGGAGCTGTTTTTT	CASSEPLLEPGTGELFF
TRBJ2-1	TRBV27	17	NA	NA	TGTGCCAGCAGTATAAATGAGGGGGAGAGCTCCTACAATGAGCAGTTCTTC	CASSINEGESSYNEQFF
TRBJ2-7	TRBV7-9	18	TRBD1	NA	TGTGCCAGCAGCTTACCCATTTACAGGGGCAACAGCTCCTACGAGCAGTACTTC	CASSLPIYRGNSSYEQYF
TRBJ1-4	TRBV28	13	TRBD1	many	TGTGCCAGCAGTGCAACAGGGGTAGAAAAACTGTTTTTT	CASSATGVEKLFF
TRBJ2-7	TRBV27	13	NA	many	TGTGCCAGCTCTCGGAGTGGGGCGGACGAGCAGTACTTC	CASSRSGADEQYF
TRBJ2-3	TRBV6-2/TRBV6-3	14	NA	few	TGTGCCAGCAGACCCTACGGGTTCACAGATACGCAGTATTTT	CASRPYGFTDTQYF
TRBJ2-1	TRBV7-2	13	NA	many	TGTGCCAGCAGCTTAGGCTCCTACAATGAGCAGTTCTTC	CASSLGSYNEQFF
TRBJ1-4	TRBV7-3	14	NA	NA	TGTGCCAGCAGCTCCTTAACATTAGATGAAAAACTGTTTTTT	CASSSLTLDEKLFF
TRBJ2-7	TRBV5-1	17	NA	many	TGCGCCAGCAGCTTGGCCTCGTTGAGGGGTGACTCCTACGAGCAGTACTTC	CASSLASLRGDSYEQYF
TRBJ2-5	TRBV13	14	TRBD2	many	TGTGCCAGCAGCTCTACTAGCGGGAGAGAGACCCAGTACTTC	CASSSTSGRETQYF
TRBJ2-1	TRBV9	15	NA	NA	TGTGCCAGCAGCGTAGGGGGAGGGACATACAATGAGCAGTTCTTC	CASSVGGGTYNEQFF
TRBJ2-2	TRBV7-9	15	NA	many	TGTGCCAGCAGCTTATCCCAGGGTGGCGTCGGGGAGCTGTTTTTT	CASSLSQGGVGELFF
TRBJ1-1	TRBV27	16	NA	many	TGTGCCAGCAGTTTTAGTCACGGGACCCACCCTTCTGAAGCTTTCTTT	CASSFSHGTHPSEAFF
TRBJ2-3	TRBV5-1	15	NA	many	TGCGCCAGCAGCTTGGGGACACCCAGCACAGATACGCAGTATTTT	CASSLGTPSTDTQYF
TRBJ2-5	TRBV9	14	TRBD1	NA	TGTGCCAGCAGCGCGACAGGGGGCGCGGAGACCCAGTACTTC	CASSATGGAETQYF